This entry describes one T cell receptor beta chain. Per the germline V gene, CDR1 is MNHEY and CDR2 is SMNVEV (reference sequence). The CDR3 runs to 13 residues. V was pared by 1 base and J by 6 bases, with 9 bases between. Measured with immunoSEQ multiplex PCR; TCRdb has only the in-frame clones, and not every one. This table has around 72,000 clones, approximately 90% appearing once. This sample is part of a study of OX40 agonist ivuxolimab in advanced cancers. Study-level information: Partial responses were achieved by three patients: one hepatocellular carcinoma, two cutaneous melanoma.

The specimen comprised CD4+ or CD8+ T cells sorted from blood, sampled in a trial of the OX40 agonist ivuxolimab. The TCR originated in an adult with an advanced solid tumor such as melanoma, head and neck, liver or kidney cancer. The chain joins TRBV27 to TRBJ1-2; D is unclear. The CDR3 DNA reads as TGTGCCAGCAGTTTATTTCGGGGTGATGGCTACACCTTC. Translating it yields CASSLFRGDGYTF.